These 25 T cell receptor beta chains were all obtained from the same sample, sequenced in a study of cytomegalovirus exposure and HLA in healthy donors. In the PCR, 60 Vbeta and 13 Jbeta primers were used. Libraries were prepared by immunoSEQ multiplex PCR; TCRdb keeps only in-frame clonotypes and omits some of them. The table lists around 130,000 clones, over 70% of them singletons. Specimen: PBMCs. All receptors derive from a middle-aged woman in good health and CMV-seropositive.

The rearrangement links TRBV5-4 to TRBJ1-6; D perhaps matches TRBD1 (6 bases). This CDR3 region has 15 residues. Germline V gene data show CDR1 as SGHNT and CDR2 as YYREEE (reference sequence). V lost 4 bases, J lost 6 bases, and 14 bases lay in between. This CDR3 reads CASSLRGRSNSPLHF. In DNA form, the CDR3 reads TGTGCCAGCAGCCTCAGGGGTAGGTCTAATTCACCCCTCCACTTT.

The genes are TRBV28 and TRBJ1-1; the D gene is possibly TRBD1 (5 bases). The V gene lost 5 bases and the J gene lost 1 base, with 20 bases spanning the gap. The CDR3 totals 17 residues. Germline V gives CDR1 MDHEN, CDR2 SYDVKM. The CDR3 bases are TGTGCCAGCAGTCCTTACGGTCGGGGGAGACAGAACACTGAAGCTTTCTTT. Translated: CASSPYGRGRQNTEAFF.

CDR3 nucleotide sequence: TGTGCCAGCAGTGTGCGGGGCACAGATACGCAGTATTTT. Amino acids: CASSVRGTDTQYF. The chain uses TRBV6-4 and TRBJ2-3; TRBD2 might be the D (5 bases). Germline V gene lookup returns CDR1 MRHNA and CDR2 SNTAGT. Trimming stripped 4 bases from V and 1 base from J, with 6 bases between. The CDR3 is made up of 13 amino acids.

The V and J genes are TRBV4-2 and TRBJ2-2, with 16 bases matching TRBD2. This CDR3 spans 19 amino acids. J was trimmed by 4 bases and V by 0 bases; bases with no gene match: 5. Germline assignment: CDR1 LGHNA and CDR2 YNFKEQ. CDR3 nucleotides: TGTGCCAGCAGCCAAGATGGGACTAGCGGGGGGGCGGGCACCGGGGAGCTGTTTTTT. It specifies CASSQDGTSGGAGTGELFF.

This rearrangement joins TRBV4-2 to TRBJ2-5, with TRBD2 matching 8 bases. The germline gives CDR1 LGHNA, CDR2 YNFKEQ. The V gene end was trimmed by 0 bases and the J gene end by 7 bases; junction bases not matched to a gene: 10. The CDR3 runs to 16 residues. As DNA, the CDR3 is TGTGCCAGCAGCCAAGAGGGCGGGGGGTTCCAGGGGACCCAGTACTTC. Amino acid sequence: CASSQEGGGFQGTQYF.

This chain uses TRBV9 with TRBJ2-1, with 7 bases fitting TRBD2. V was clipped by 4 bases and J by 2 bases; unmatched bases: 6. In germline, CDR1 is SGDLS, CDR2 YYNGEE. The CDR3 extends over 15 amino acids. The CDR3 DNA reads TGTGCCAGCAGCCCCGGGGGGTGGGCCTACAATGAGCAGTTCTTC. Its translation is CASSPGGWAYNEQFF.

The genes are TRBV2 and TRBJ1-1; D not resolved. The germline V gene has CDR1 SNHLY and CDR2 FYNNEI. The CDR3 has 15 amino acids. The germline V and J ends were trimmed by 11 bases and 8 bases, with 27 bases remaining between them. The CDR3 sequence: CASTRRSGPGIEAFF. In nucleotides, the CDR3 is TGTGCCTCCACCCGCAGATCCGGTCCGGGTATAGAAGCTTTCTTT. Together with reference TRBV2 and TRBJ1-1, the CDR3 gives the full variable domain: EPEVTQTPSHQVTQMGQEVILRCVPISNHLYFYWYRQILGQKVEFLVSFYNNEISEKSEIFDDQFSVERPDGSNFTLKIRSTKLEDSAMYFCASTRRSGPGIEAFFGQGTRLTVV.

This clone has a handful of counts. The chain uses TRBV5-1 and TRBJ2-7; 12 bases match TRBD1. Germline V gives CDR1 SGHRS, CDR2 YFSETQ. The V segment lost 0 bases and the J segment 3 bases; nucleotides outside the gene matches: 19. CDR3 size: 21 residues. CDR3 sequence: CASSLEFQWDRGHRHVYEQYF. The CDR3 DNA is TGCGCCAGCAGCTTGGAGTTTCAGTGGGACAGGGGGCATCGACACGTCTACGAGCAGTACTTC.

The table lists this clone with a few counts. The CDR3 nucleotides are TGTGCTAGTGGTTACCAAAGGCAGGGATACGCGAACACCGGGGAGCTGTTTTTT. Protein: CASGYQRQGYANTGELFF. The chain joins TRBV12-5 to TRBJ2-2, with a weak D call TRBD1 (5 bases). The CDR3 extends over 18 amino acids. The germline gives CDR1 LGHNT, CDR2 FRNRAP. V dropped 4 bases and J dropped 0 bases, with 18 bases sitting between them.

The chain couples TRBV19 to TRBJ1-5; D remains ambiguous. There are 14 residues in the CDR3. V shed 1 base and J shed 4 bases, with 8 bases lying between them. The germline V gene encodes CDR1 LNHDA and CDR2 SQIVND (reference sequence). Here the CDR3 DNA reads TGTGCCAGTAGTATAGTAGTCGGGAATCAGCCCCAGCATTTT. Translated, it gives CASSIVVGNQPQHF.

J is TRBJ2-1 and V is TRBV4-2, with 13 positions matching TRBD2. This CDR3 has 18 residues. Germline V gene data show CDR1 as LGHNA and CDR2 as YNFKEQ. Trimming at V came to 0 bases and at J to 4 bases, leaving 6 bases not matched to a gene. The CDR3 protein is CASSQEKTSGGQYNEQFF. CDR3 DNA: TGTGCCAGCAGCCAAGAGAAGACTAGCGGGGGGCAATACAATGAGCAGTTCTTC.

The chain uses TRBV27 and TRBJ2-7; 10 positions agree with TRBD1. Germline loops: CDR1 MNHEY, CDR2 SMNVEV (reference sequence). J lost 3 bases, V lost 5 bases, and 13 bases had no gene match. This CDR3 is built from 17 residues. DNA of the CDR3: TGTGCCAGCAGTAGCTCGGGACAGGGGCTCTCAAGCTACGAGCAGTACTTC. It translates to CASSSSGQGLSSYEQYF.

The V gene is TRBV28, the J gene TRBJ2-1; 8 bases fit TRBD2. With V trimmed by 0 bases and J by 6 bases, 4 bases remained unmatched. This CDR3 is built from 15 residues. Per the germline V gene, CDR1 is MDHEN and CDR2 is SYDVKM. CDR3 region: CASSLWGSGSNEQFF. As DNA, the CDR3 is TGTGCCAGCAGTTTATGGGGAAGCGGGAGCAATGAGCAGTTCTTC. The whole variable domain, filled in from reference TRBV28 and TRBJ2-1, reads DVKVTQSSRYLVKRTGEKVFLECVQDMDHENMFWYRQDPGLGLRLIYFSYDVKMKEKGDIPEGYSVSREKKERFSLILESASTNQTSMYLCASSLWGSGSNEQFFGPGTRLTVL.

This rearrangement joins TRBV5-6 to TRBJ2-5; 8 nucleotides align to TRBD2. After removal of 1 base from V and 6 bases from J, the junction contained 14 bases not matched to a gene. The germline CDR1 and CDR2 sequences are SGHDT and YYEEEE. The CDR3 runs 17 residues. The CDR3: CASSLLSRTSTIKTQYF. CDR3 nucleotides: TGTGCCAGCAGCTTGCTCTCCAGGACTAGCACTATAAAGACCCAGTACTTC.

The gene calls are TRBV5-4 and TRBJ2-1; 9 nucleotides align to TRBD1. The CDR3 is 16 amino acids. V gave up 0 bases and J gave up 4 bases; unmatched junction bases: 5. Germline V gene sequence: CDR1 SGHNT, CDR2 YYREEE (reference sequence). CDR3 nucleotide sequence: TGTGCCAGCAGCTTGGGGGGGACAGGGAAATACAATGAGCAGTTCTTC. It encodes CASSLGGTGKYNEQFF.

The V and J genes are TRBV9 and TRBJ2-3, with D possibly TRBD2 on 5 matching bases. Looked up from germline, CDR1 is SGDLS and CDR2 is YYNGEE. This CDR3 region has 15 residues. Trimming took 4 bases from V and 1 from J, leaving 13 bases between them. The CDR3 loop is CASSPRGVGTDTQYF. CDR3 nucleotides: TGTGCCAGCAGCCCTCGGGGAGTCGGCACAGATACGCAGTATTTT.

This sequence joins TRBV7-2 and TRBJ1-1, with no clear D. V lost 3 bases and J lost 4, with 15 bases in between. The CDR3 loop spans 15 amino acids. CDR1 is SGHTA and CDR2 is FQGNSA in the germline V gene. CDR3 DNA: TGTGCCAGCAGCTTGGCTGGAGGGCGGCTCACTGAAGCTTTCTTT. Its translation: CASSLAGGRLTEAFF.

The genes are TRBV10-3 and TRBJ1-1, with D uncertain. Trimming pared 7 bases from V and 1 base from J, leaving 19 bases between. This CDR3 is 16 amino acids long. CDR1 and CDR2 from the germline V gene are ENHRY and SYGVKD. This chain's CDR3 is CAITATRGLRNTEAFF. CDR3 sequence (DNA): TGTGCCATCACCGCCACCAGAGGGTTACGGAACACTGAAGCTTTCTTT.

J is TRBJ2-7 and V is TRBV6-5, with TRBD2 as a possible D gene (5 bases). The CDR3 has 15 residues. Germline V gene data show CDR1 as MNHEY and CDR2 as SVGAGI. Trimming removed 6 bases at V and 3 bases at J, with 18 bases between. In DNA, the CDR3 is TGTGCCAGCAGAAAAGGACTGCAAGGGAACTACGAGCAGTACTTC. Encoded protein: CASRKGLQGNYEQYF.

The chain employs TRBV30 and TRBJ2-5; 8 positions match TRBD2. Judging by the DNA end, TRBJ2-7 fits better; the J call may be wrong. The CDR3 totals 14 residues. Germline values: CDR1 GTSNPN, CDR2 SVGIG (reference sequence). The CDR3: CAWTMGLGSYEQYF. For the CDR3, the DNA is TGTGCCTGGACCATGGGACTAGGGTCCTACGAGCAGTACTTC.

The chain links TRBV5-1 to TRBJ2-3; 9 bases line up with TRBD1. The CDR3 runs to 15 residues. The germline V gene encodes CDR1 SGHRS and CDR2 YFSETQ. Unmatched junction bases numbered 10, after V lost 6 bases and J lost 5 bases. CDR3 residues: CASNVGTGTLDTQYF. As DNA, the CDR3 is TGCGCCAGCAATGTCGGGACAGGGACTTTAGATACGCAGTATTTT.

This chain links TRBV10-3 with TRBJ1-5; maybe TRBD1 (5 bases). Germline-derived CDR1 and CDR2 are ENHRY and SYGVKD. The CDR3 is 13 amino acids. Trimming took 4 bases from V and 5 from J, leaving 9 bases between them. CDR3 region: CAISAPGDQPQHF. The CDR3 nucleotides read TGTGCCATCAGTGCCCCGGGGGATCAGCCCCAGCATTTT.

The chain has TRBV11-2 and TRBJ1-2, with TRBD1 as a possible D gene (6 bases). Trimming took off 0 bases at V and 3 bases at J, with 11 bases between the two ends. Germline CDR1 is SGHAT and CDR2 is FQNNGV. CDR3 size: 15 residues. CDR3 loop: CASSLEGDKYYGYTF. The CDR3 nucleotides read TGTGCCAGCAGCTTAGAGGGGGACAAGTACTATGGCTACACCTTC.

This chain joins TRBV5-4 and TRBJ1-1; D unresolved. The germline V gene has CDR1 SGHNT and CDR2 YYREEE (reference sequence). CDR3 length: 14 residues. Trimming removed 3 bases from V and 0 bases from J, with 9 bases in between. The CDR3 region is CASSWTAMNTEAFF. The CDR3 nucleotides read TGTGCCAGCAGCTGGACTGCCATGAACACTGAAGCTTTCTTT.

This sequence joins TRBV28 and TRBJ1-1, with D possibly being TRBD1 (6 bases). Germline V gene sequence: CDR1 MDHEN, CDR2 SYDVKM. The CDR3 runs to 15 residues. Trimming removed 2 bases at V and 2 bases at J, with 12 bases between. This CDR3 reads CASSLTGIVNTEAFF. In DNA, the CDR3 is TGTGCCAGCAGTTTAACAGGGATAGTAAACACTGAAGCTTTCTTT.